These T cell receptor beta chains were read from a single sample in a study of cytomegalovirus exposure and HLA in healthy donors. Sequenced by immunoSEQ multiplex PCR; TCRdb stores in-frame clones only, minus some. The sample consists of about 200,000 clones, roughly 90% of them appearing once. Sequencing was carried out using PBMCs. The receptors originated from a woman aged 25 to 39 in good health and CMV-seronegative. CDR3s include the opening cysteine and the closing phenylalanine or tryptophan.

>TRBV4-1|TRBJ1-1
CASSLTGAEAFF
>TRBV11-2|TRBJ1-1
CASSRQGLNTEAFF
>TRBV18|TRBJ1-5
CASSPRGMEPQHF
>TRBV4-1|TRBJ2-5
CASSQLTGTSGFYQETQYF
>TRBV2|TRBJ1-5
CASSPQEGQPQHF
>TRBV11-3|TRBJ2-5
CASSLNGETQYF
>TRBV5-1|TRBJ1-1
CASSLWEGGTEAFF
>TRBV7-9|TRBJ2-3
CASSLLPTDTQYF
>TRBV29-1|TRBJ1-5
CSVAAGTLNQPQHF
>TRBV2|TRBJ2-1
CATSVYNEQFF
>TRBV19|TRBJ2-1
CASGLARYNEQFF
>TRBV6-5|TRBJ1-1
CASRIAVLSEAFF
>TRBV6-1|TRBJ1-5
CASSDIPTGTLNQPQHF
>TRBV4-1|TRBJ2-1
CASSLQPGLGYNEQFF
>TRBV27|TRBJ2-7
CASSLGKGASYEQYF